Following are 5 T cell receptor beta chains from one sample sequenced in a study of T cells after somatic rescue of genetic block. Profiling relied on immunoSEQ multiplex PCR, and the TCRdb table lists in-frame clones only, not all of them. The table records 80,000 to 100,000 clones, 85% to 90% of them present only once. Material for sequencing was peripheral blood mononuclear cells (PBMCs). Receptors were obtained from a woman between 18 and 29 years old.

The chain joins TRBV5-1 to TRBJ2-2; possibly TRBD2 for D (5 bases). The germline gives CDR1 SGHRS, CDR2 YFSETQ. The CDR3 contains 15 residues. The ends were cut back, 0 bases at V and 8 bases at J, with 14 bases in the middle. CDR3 in amino acids: CASSLEPTRIGELFF. Here the CDR3 DNA reads TGCGCCAGCAGCTTGGAGCCAACTAGGATAGGGGAGCTGTTTTTT.

The J gene is TRBJ2-5, the V gene TRBV29-1; TRBD2 matches at 7 bases. Germline V gene lookup returns CDR1 SQVTM and CDR2 ANQGSEA. V was clipped by 4 bases and J by 1 base; unmatched bases: 6. The CDR3 is made up of 14 amino acids. The CDR3 loop reads CSVAQGLPQETQYF. The CDR3 DNA follows: TGCAGCGTTGCCCAGGGACTACCCCAAGAGACCCAGTACTTC.

The V gene is TRBV5-6, the J gene TRBJ2-7, with 12 bases lining up with TRBD2. Germline V gene sequence: CDR1 SGHDT, CDR2 YYEEEE. The CDR3 runs 15 residues. J gave up 2 bases and V 4 bases, and 4 bases lay outside the gene matches. The CDR3 nucleotides are TGTGCCAGCAGCCCTGGACTAGCGGGGACCTACGAGCAGTACTTC. This encodes CASSPGLAGTYEQYF.

V and J are TRBV5-1 and TRBJ2-1; 8 positions agree with TRBD2. V trimming: 0 bases; J trimming: 4 bases; junction bases outside the gene matches: 9. In germline, CDR1 is SGHRS, CDR2 YFSETQ. This CDR3 spans 17 amino acids. The DNA for the CDR3 is TGCGCCAGCAGCTTGGAATTCAGCGGGAGTCTATACAATGAGCAGTTCTTC. Protein sequence: CASSLEFSGSLYNEQFF.

V gene TRBV11-1 combines with J gene TRBJ2-1; D is unclear. The CDR3 extends over 13 amino acids. The ends were cut back, 2 bases at V and 6 bases at J, with 8 bases in the middle. Germline values: CDR1 SGHAT, CDR2 FQDESV (reference sequence). The CDR3 bases are TGTGCCAGCAGCTTATCCCCCCCCAATGAGCAGTTCTTC. Translating gives CASSLSPPNEQFF.